Listed below are T cell receptor beta chains from one sample, sequenced in a study of blood T cell repertoires in COVID-19. Measured with immunoSEQ multiplex PCR; TCRdb has only the in-frame clones, and not every one. The table lists 150,000 to 200,000 clones, about 93% of them singletons. The sequenced sample consisted of peripheral blood. Receptors originate from a man aged 45 to 65 with acute or convalescent COVID-19. The CDR3 runs from the conserved cysteine through the conserved F or W. A D gene is named only where the DNA matches it firmly. A row's size may be missing; if present it is once, few, many or a size class.

V gene	D gene	clone size	J gene	CDR3 DNA	CDR3 protein
TRBV9	-	-	TRBJ2-5	TGTGCCAGCAGCGTAGGAGCCCTACAAGAGACCCAGTACTTC	CASSVGALQETQYF
TRBV3-1/TRBV3-2	-	-	TRBJ1-2	TGTGCCAGCAGCCGGGAGAAGGTTAACTATGGCTACACCTTC	CASSREKVNYGYTF
TRBV3-1/TRBV3-2	-	-	TRBJ2-2	TGTGCCAGCAGCCTGCACCAGGCCTCTGGCGGGGAGCTGTTTTTT	CASSLHQASGGELFF
TRBV18	TRBD1	-	TRBJ2-7	TGTGCCAGCTCACCGGGACAGGGTTATTACGAGCAGTACTTC	CASSPGQGYYEQYF
TRBV19	-	once	TRBJ1-5	TGTGCCAGTAACGATAGGAGACGGGGCAGCGGGAGCAATCAGCCCCAGCATTTT	CASNDRRRGSGSNQPQHF
TRBV12-3/TRBV12-4	-	-	TRBJ2-4	TGTGCCAGCACCGACAGGAAAAACATTCAGTACTTC	CASTDRKNIQYF
TRBV11-2	TRBD1	once	TRBJ1-1	TGTGCCAGCAGCTGGCCGGGACAGACGAACACTGAAGCTTTCTTT	CASSWPGQTNTEAFF
TRBV6-5	TRBD1	once	TRBJ1-2	TGTGCCAGCAGGGACAGGGAGAGCTATGGCTACACCTTC	CASRDRESYGYTF
TRBV6-2/TRBV6-3	-	-	TRBJ1-2	TGTGCCAGCAGTTTGGCGGGCCTAGACTCAGATGGCTACACCTTC	CASSLAGLDSDGYTF
TRBV9	-	-	TRBJ2-3	TGTGCCAGCAGCGTAGGTATGGTAGCCCGCACAGATACGCAGTATTTT	CASSVGMVARTDTQYF
TRBV5-4	TRBD1	-	TRBJ2-5	TGTGCCAGCAGCCCACGGACAGGGGGCGCTGAGACCCAGTACTTC	CASSPRTGGAETQYF
TRBV7-8	TRBD1	once	TRBJ2-1	TGTGCCAGCAGCTTCGATCCGGGACAGTACAATGAGCAGTTCTTC	CASSFDPGQYNEQFF
TRBV7-2	TRBD2	once	TRBJ2-3	TGTGCCAGCAGCTTTGGACTAGCGGGAGGCACAGATACGCAGTATTTT	CASSFGLAGGTDTQYF
TRBV30	-	-	TRBJ1-3	TGTGCCTGGACAGGGGCACCTGGAAACACCATATATTTT	CAWTGAPGNTIYF
TRBV7-8	-	once	TRBJ2-7	TGTGCCAGCAGCTTAGCCGCTACAGGGCTCGAGCAGTACTTC	CASSLAATGLEQYF
TRBV5-1	TRBD2	-	TRBJ2-2	TGCGCCAGCAGCTTGTCGGGACTAGCCCAAACCGGGGAGCTGTTTTTT	CASSLSGLAQTGELFF
TRBV5-5	-	-	TRBJ2-4	TGTGCCAGCAGCCACCGCGGGGCCGACATTCAGTACTTC	CASSHRGADIQYF
TRBV4-1	TRBD2	-	TRBJ2-5	TGCGCCAGCAGCGAACGGCCGGGACTAGCGTCCAAAGAGACCCAGTACTTC	CASSERPGLASKETQYF
TRBV10-3	-	-	TRBJ2-2	TGTGCCATCCCCGCGGGGAGTAAATCCGCCGGGGAGCTGTTTTTT	CAIPAGSKSAGELFF
TRBV5-8	-	-	TRBJ2-7	TGTGCCAGCAGCCAACCGACACGAACCTACGAGCAGTACTTC	CASSQPTRTYEQYF
TRBV11-2	-	-	TRBJ2-5	TGTGCCAGCAGGAGAGGTGCGACAGAAGAGACCCAGTACTTC	CASRRGATEETQYF
TRBV27	TRBD1	-	TRBJ1-2	TGTGCCAGCAGTTTAGCCAGGGGGCGACATGGCTACACCTTC	CASSLARGRHGYTF
TRBV19	-	few	TRBJ1-5	TGTGCCAGTACCCACAGAGCCAATCAGCCCCAGCATTTT	CASTHRANQPQHF
TRBV20-1	TRBD2	once	TRBJ2-7	TGCAGTGCTAGTAAGGAAGCGGGAGGGCCTTTCGAGCAGTACTTC	CSASKEAGGPFEQYF
TRBV5-4	TRBD2	-	TRBJ2-5	TGTGCCAGCAGCCAAGGACTAGCGGGAGGGCCCGAGACCCAGTACTTC	CASSQGLAGGPETQYF
TRBV7-9	-	-	TRBJ2-5	TGTGCCAGCAGCCTCTACCAGGGCAGAATACAAGAGACCCAGTACTTC	CASSLYQGRIQETQYF
TRBV5-1	TRBD1	-	TRBJ2-5	TGCGCCAGCAGCTTGGGGGACAGGGCGCAACAAGAGACCCAGTACTTC	CASSLGDRAQQETQYF
TRBV5-3	TRBD1	once	TRBJ2-1	TGTGCCAGAAGCATTTTGCGGGTACGAAACCGGGACAGGGGGCGCAATGAGCAGTTCTTC	CARSILRVRNRDRGRNEQFF
TRBV2	-	few	TRBJ1-2	TGTGCCAGCAGTGAAAGGACAGATGGCTACACCTTC	CASSERTDGYTF
TRBV28	-	-	TRBJ2-7	TGTGCCAGCAGTTTTTGGGCAGGGATCTACGAGCAGTACTTC	CASSFWAGIYEQYF
TRBV28	-	-	TRBJ2-3	TGTGCCAGCAACCTAGGCGACAGTACCTATCATACGCAGTATTTT	CASNLGDSTYHTQYF
TRBV5-4	-	once	TRBJ2-3	TGTGCCACTTCCAGGACTACATCGGATACGCAGTATTTT	CATSRTTSDTQYF
TRBV6-6	TRBD1	once	TRBJ1-6	TGTGCCAGCAGACCGACAGGGGCGTATAATTCACCCCTCCACTTT	CASRPTGAYNSPLHF
TRBV10-3	TRBD1	-	TRBJ1-2	TGTGCCATCAGTGGGAGCCAGGGGGCCTATGGCTACACCTTC	CAISGSQGAYGYTF
TRBV9	TRBD1	-	TRBJ1-1	TGTGCCAGCAGACAGGGACAGGGGGCTTTGACTGAAGCTTTCTTT	CASRQGQGALTEAFF
TRBV18	TRBD2	-	TRBJ2-3	TGTGCCAGCTCACTGTGGGCTAGCGGGGTCTCTGGCACAGATACGCAGTATTTT	CASSLWASGVSGTDTQYF
TRBV27	TRBD2	-	TRBJ2-6	TGTGCCAGCAGTTTACGGGGGGCTGGGGCCAACGTCCTGACTTTC	CASSLRGAGANVLTF
TRBV27	-	-	TRBJ1-5	TGTGCCAGCAGCGATGGACAGAGCAATCAGCCCCAGCATTTT	CASSDGQSNQPQHF
TRBV6-1	-	once	TRBJ1-5	TGTGCCAGCAGTGAAGCGGGGGCAGCTCAGCCCCAGCATTTT	CASSEAGAAQPQHF
TRBV6-5	TRBD1	few	TRBJ2-1	TGTGCCAGCAGTTACGGACGACAGGGTGGTGAGCAGTTCTTC	CASSYGRQGGEQFF